Below are 16 T cell receptor beta chains sequenced from a single sample in a study of PD-1 blockade in classical Hodgkin lymphoma. Stated time point: cycle 4 day 1 (C4D1), after less than seven weeks of nivolumab. Relapses following autologous stem cell transplantation were seen in all patients, with brentuximab vedotin exposure varying. The assay was immunoSEQ multiplex PCR, and TCRdb's table has in-frame clones only and misses some. The profile shows under 9,500 clones, about 87% of them singletons. This sample comprised peripheral blood mononuclear cells (PBMCs), obtained before the fourth cycle of nivolumab. Every receptor here comes from a human donor with classical Hodgkin lymphoma.

The chain is built from TRBV5-4 and TRBJ1-4; D gene unclear. The CDR3 is made up of 13 amino acids. Germline lookup yields CDR1 SGHNT and CDR2 YYREEE (reference sequence). The V end lost 0 bases, the J end lost 5 bases, and 5 bases lay between the germline ends. CDR3 bases: TGTGCCAGCAGCTTGGGACGGAATGAAAAACTGTTTTTT. The encoded protein is CASSLGRNEKLFF.

V usage is TRBV25-1 and J usage is TRBJ1-1, with a possible D match to TRBD1 (6 bases). This CDR3 is built from 14 residues. The germline CDR1 and CDR2 sequences are MGHDK and SYGVNS. V was trimmed by 7 bases and J by 0 bases, leaving 12 bases between them. The CDR3 sequence: CASTLTGMNTEAFF. The DNA for the CDR3 is TGTGCCAGCACCCTGACAGGCATGAACACTGAAGCTTTCTTT.

The chain is built from TRBV29-1 and TRBJ2-3; D gene ambiguous. Germline V gene sequence: CDR1 SQVTM, CDR2 ANQGSEA. The V gene lost 3 bases and the J gene lost 0 bases, with 7 bases spanning the gap. The CDR3 has 13 residues. The CDR3 DNA reads as TGCAGCGTTGACACGGTTAGCACAGATACGCAGTATTTT. It encodes CSVDTVSTDTQYF.

The CDR3 sequence is CASSPGSDQPQHF. Here the CDR3 DNA reads TGTGCCAGCTCACCAGGTTCCGATCAGCCCCAGCATTTT. V usage is TRBV18 and J usage is TRBJ1-5; D gene unclear. The CDR3 extends over 13 amino acids. The V and J ends lost 2 bases and 5 bases respectively, with 7 bases between them. The germline V gene has CDR1 KGHSH and CDR2 LQKENI.

This clone was detected only a few times. The chain carries TRBV27 and TRBJ2-7; no definite D call. The CDR3 is 14 amino acids. Germline CDR1 reads MNHEY; CDR2 reads SMNVEV (reference sequence). Trimming took 3 bases from V and 2 from J, leaving 11 bases between them. The CDR3 loop is CASSLTGPPYEQYF. The CDR3 DNA reads as TGTGCCAGCAGTTTGACCGGGCCTCCCTACGAGCAGTACTTC.

This clone came up a few times. It is likely a read error: a sequence one base away is far more abundant. The chain combines TRBV4-2 with TRBJ1-1; a weak D match, TRBD1 (6 bases). The V gene lost 5 bases and the J gene lost 1 base, with 11 bases spanning the gap. CDR1 and CDR2 from the germline V gene are LGHNA and YNFKEQ. The CDR3 spans 14 residues. Here the CDR3 DNA reads TGTGCCAGCAGCACTCGGACAGAGAACACTGAAGCTTTCTTT. Translated: CASSTRTENTEAFF.

The chain links TRBV4-1 to TRBJ2-7; a weak D match, TRBD1 (6 bases). The germline V gene encodes CDR1 MGHRA and CDR2 YSYEKL. This CDR3 is built from 15 residues. V lost 6 bases, J lost 3 bases, and 18 bases lay in between. The CDR3 nucleotides read TGCGCCAGCAGTCAAACGCCGGGACATCTCTACGAGCAGTACTTC. It is translated as CASSQTPGHLYEQYF.

The chain is built from TRBV28 and TRBJ1-3, with D possibly being TRBD1 (5 bases). Germline CDR1 is MDHEN and CDR2 is SYDVKM. CDR3 length: 14 residues. With 6 bases removed from V and 0 bases from J, the gap between germline ends came to 9 bases. The DNA of the CDR3 is TGTGCCAGCAGGGAGGGGACCTCTGGAAACACCATATATTTT. Translation: CASREGTSGNTIYF.

V and J are TRBV4-3 and TRBJ1-3; D is unclear. Germline lookup yields CDR1 LGHNA and CDR2 YSLEER. The CDR3 covers 15 residues. Between the trimmed V and J ends, which lost 1 base and 4 bases, there was a span of 11 bases. In DNA form, the CDR3 reads TGCGCCAGCAGCCAAGGGTCGGCAATCGGAAACACCATATATTTT. It codes for CASSQGSAIGNTIYF.

This clone was seen just once. The chain employs TRBV5-1 and TRBJ1-6, with no clear D. This CDR3 contains 13 residues. Deletions cut 0 bases from V and 6 bases from J, with 4 bases between. Germline CDR1 and CDR2: SGHRS and YFSETQ. The CDR3 protein is CASSLDPNSPLHF. Written as DNA, the CDR3 is TGCGCCAGCAGCTTGGATCCTAATTCACCCCTCCACTTT. Complete variable domain (other parts from reference TRBV5-1 and TRBJ1-6): KAGVTQTPRYLIKTRGQQVTLSCSPISGHRSVSWYQQTPGQGLQFLFEYFSETQRNKGNFPGRFSGRQFSNSRSEMNVSTLELGDSALYLCASSLDPNSPLHFGNGTRLTVT.

This clone has a handful of counts. The chain employs TRBV5-1 and TRBJ2-2; maybe TRBD1 (7 bases). V was clipped by 7 bases and J by 5 bases, with 18 bases between them. The CDR3 runs 15 residues. Germline CDR1 SGHRS, CDR2 YFSETQ. CDR3 sequence: CASGGTAGTTGELFF. The CDR3 DNA follows: TGCGCCAGCGGGGGGACAGCAGGGACTACCGGGGAGCTGTTTTTT.

The rearrangement joins TRBV5-5 to TRBJ2-3, with 7 bases fitting TRBD1. Germline CDR1 and CDR2: SGHKS and YYEKEE (reference sequence). CDR3 length: 15 residues. V trimming: 3 bases; J trimming: 6 bases; junction bases outside the gene matches: 10. This chain's CDR3 is CASSWGQKMLDTQYF. CDR3 coding DNA: TGTGCCAGCAGCTGGGGACAGAAGATGCTGGATACGCAGTATTTT.

The chain couples TRBV2 to TRBJ2-7; D gene uncertain. This CDR3 comprises 12 residues. In germline, CDR1 is SNHLY, CDR2 FYNNEI. V gave up 5 bases and J gave up 2 bases, with 7 bases separating them. CDR3 in amino acids: CASSPNTYEQYF. CDR3 DNA sequence: TGTGCCAGCAGTCCTAATACCTACGAGCAGTACTTC.

The V and J genes are TRBV5-1 and TRBJ1-2; no reliable D call. CDR1 and CDR2 (germline): SGHRS, YFSETQ. V was clipped by 4 bases and J by 5 bases, with 15 bases between them. CDR3 length: 14 residues. CDR3: CASSPTEGAYGYTF. CDR3 bases: TGCGCCAGCAGCCCCACGGAGGGAGCGTATGGCTACACCTTC.

This clone was detected a few times. The CDR3 DNA sequence: TGTGCCAGTAGCACCCCTGAGGGGGATCAGCCCCAGCATTTT. Protein product: CASSTPEGDQPQHF. The chain has TRBV19 and TRBJ1-5; maybe TRBD1 (6 bases). There are 14 residues in the CDR3. V lost 6 bases to trimming and J lost 5 bases, with 14 bases between them. CDR1 LNHDA and CDR2 SQIVND come from the germline V gene (reference sequence).

The gene calls are TRBV27 and TRBJ1-1; 9 positions agree with TRBD1. J lost 4 bases, V lost 7 bases, and 10 bases had no gene match. The CDR3 is 15 residues long. Germline V gene sequence: CDR1 MNHEY, CDR2 SMNVEV (reference sequence). The CDR3 DNA reads as TGTGCCAGCAATAAACAGGGGGCAGGAATCACTGAAGCTTTCTTT. Translation gives CASNKQGAGITEAFF.